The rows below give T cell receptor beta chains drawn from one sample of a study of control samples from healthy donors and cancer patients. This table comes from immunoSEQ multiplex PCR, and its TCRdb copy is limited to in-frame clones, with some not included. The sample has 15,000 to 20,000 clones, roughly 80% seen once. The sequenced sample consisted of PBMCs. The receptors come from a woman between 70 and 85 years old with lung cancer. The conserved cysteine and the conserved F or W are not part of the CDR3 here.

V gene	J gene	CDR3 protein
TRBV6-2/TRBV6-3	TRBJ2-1	ASSYSIISEQF
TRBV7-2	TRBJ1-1	ASRNPGGQGAVDTEAF
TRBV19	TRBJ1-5	ASSMYKGQPQH
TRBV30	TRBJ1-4	ACVSMGLNEKLF
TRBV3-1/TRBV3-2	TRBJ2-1	ASSQTSGGYNEQF
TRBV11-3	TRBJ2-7	ASSFLRSSYEQY
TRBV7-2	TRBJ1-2	ASSLEVGTGFNLYGYT
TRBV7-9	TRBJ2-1	ASSLGLSSYNEQF
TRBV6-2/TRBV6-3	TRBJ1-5	ASSSSPDRANQPQH
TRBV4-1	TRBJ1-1	ASSQERDDNTEAF
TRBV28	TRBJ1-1	ASSLTTMNTEAF
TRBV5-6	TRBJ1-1	ASAKGGPRPTEAF
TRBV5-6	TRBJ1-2	ASSLVLGQGGNYGYT
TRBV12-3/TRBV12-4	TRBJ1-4	ASSWDRREKLF
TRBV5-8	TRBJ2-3	ASSSFVGEGRTDTQY